This entry lists 27 T cell receptor beta chains sequenced from one sample in a study of a mutant IDH1 vaccine in newly diagnosed glioma. Some clones are missing from TCRdb's copy, which holds only in-frame ones; the method was immunoSEQ multiplex PCR. The sample includes about 51,000 clones, 60% to 85% of them seen just once. Time point of the sample: baseline, week 1 (first vaccination visit). Treatment noted: pre-vaccination baseline after standard-of-care therapy. Sequences were derived from PBMCs, sampled from a glioma patient treated with radiotherapy, temozolomide or both. The receptors here all came from a woman aged 40-49 years with glioma.

The V gene is TRBV2, the J gene TRBJ2-3; TRBD1 matches at 9 bases. Germline V lookup: CDR1 SNHLY, CDR2 FYNNEI. The CDR3 contains 13 residues. With 6 bases clipped from V and 5 bases from J, the junction kept 3 bases outside the gene matches. CDR3 in amino acids: CASRGTGRDTQYF. In nucleotides, the CDR3 is TGTGCCAGCAGGGGGACAGGGCGAGATACGCAGTATTTT.

This clone was recorded a few times. One end of the junction does not line up with germline, which may come from a read error. The gene calls are TRBV7-7 and TRBJ1-5; TRBD1 is a possible D gene (6 bases). CDR1 and CDR2 from the germline V gene are SSHAT and FNYEAQ (reference sequence). CDR3 length: 13 amino acids. CDR3 protein: CASSLGQYQPQHF. Written as DNA, the CDR3 is TGTGCTAGCAGCTTAGGACAGTATCAGCCCCAGCATTTT. Drawing the rest from reference TRBV7-7 and TRBJ1-5, the complete variable domain is GAGVSQSPRYKVTKRGQDVTLRCDPISSHATLYWYQQALGQGPEFLTYFNYEAQPDKSGLPSDRFSAERPEGSISTLTIQRTEQRDSAMYRCASSLGQYQPQHFGDGTRLSIL.

The chain carries TRBV11-2 and TRBJ2-7, with 9 nucleotides matching TRBD1. The CDR3 covers 15 residues. Per the germline V gene, CDR1 is SGHAT and CDR2 is FQNNGV. The V gene end was trimmed by 0 bases and the J gene end by 3 bases; junction bases not matched to a gene: 3. As DNA, the CDR3 is TGTGCCAGCAGCTTAGACGGGACAGGGCTCTACGAGCAGTACTTC. It is translated as CASSLDGTGLYEQYF. The entire variable domain, with the rest obtained from reference TRBV11-2 and TRBJ2-7, is as follows: EAGVAQSPRYKIIEKRQSVAFWCNPISGHATLYWYQQILGQGPKLLIQFQNNGVVDDSQLPKDRFSAERLKGVDSTLKIQPAKLEDSAVYLCASSLDGTGLYEQYFGPGTRLTVT.

This chain uses TRBV5-5 with TRBJ1-2; D gene unclear. This CDR3 is 14 amino acids long. V dropped 4 bases and J dropped 2 bases, with 12 bases sitting between them. Germline V gene lookup returns CDR1 SGHKS and CDR2 YYEKEE (reference sequence). CDR3 in DNA: TGTGCCAGCAGCCTACGACCGAGAAACTATGGCTACACCTTC. Its protein product is CASSLRPRNYGYTF.

The rearrangement joins TRBV4-3 to TRBJ2-2, with TRBD1 matching over 8 bases. V shed 1 base and J 6 bases; nucleotides not matched to a gene: 1. Germline CDR1 is LGHNA and CDR2 is YSLEER. The CDR3 is made up of 14 amino acids. The CDR3 sequence: CASSQGQGPGELFF. CDR3 nucleotides: TGCGCCAGCAGCCAAGGACAGGGGCCCGGGGAGCTGTTTTTT.

The V gene is TRBV27, the J gene TRBJ1-2; D is perhaps TRBD1 (5 bases). Looked up from germline, CDR1 is MNHEY and CDR2 is SMNVEV (reference sequence). The CDR3 has 18 residues. Between the trimmed V and J ends, which lost 4 bases and 0 bases, there was a span of 21 bases. The CDR3 region has the DNA TGTGCCAGCAGTTCCAGCCGGGACTCCTGGAGGGCTAACTATGGCTACACCTTC. Amino acids: CASSSSRDSWRANYGYTF.

There are a few counts of this clone. The chain couples TRBV5-1 to TRBJ1-1, with D perhaps TRBD1 (6 bases). Trimming left V 4 bases short and J 5 bases short, with 15 bases between. In germline, CDR1 is SGHRS, CDR2 YFSETQ. The CDR3 totals 14 residues. The CDR3 DNA reads as TGCGCCAGCAGCACACAGGGTAGTGGGACTGAAGCTTTCTTT. Translation: CASSTQGSGTEAFF.

This clone was picked up a small number of times. The chain uses TRBV7-9 and TRBJ2-5; TRBD2 matches at 8 bases. Losses at the gene ends were 0 bases for V and 3 bases for J; bases not matched to a gene: 3. Germline CDR1 and CDR2: SEHNR and FQNEAQ (reference sequence). The CDR3 is 15 amino acids. This CDR3 is CASSLASGGKETQYF. CDR3 sequence (DNA): TGTGCCAGCAGCTTAGCGTCGGGAGGGAAAGAGACCCAGTACTTC.

The chain joins TRBV10-3 to TRBJ2-7, with D maybe TRBD1 (6 bases). The length of the CDR3 is 14 residues. V was cut by 4 bases and J by 4 bases, with 14 bases left in between. Germline CDR1 ENHRY, CDR2 SYGVKD. The CDR3, as DNA: TGTGCCATCAGTGGATGGACAGACAGATACGAGCAGTACTTC. This translates into CAISGWTDRYEQYF.

This clone appeared a few times. At one of its ends the junction is not consistent with the germline gene, which may arise from a read error. The rearrangement uses TRBV7-7 and TRBJ2-2, with D possibly matching TRBD2 (5 bases). Germline assignment: CDR1 SSHAT and CDR2 FNYEAQ (reference sequence). The CDR3 has 13 amino acids. CDR3: CASSRGGTGELFF. DNA for the CDR3: TGTGCTAGCAGCCGTGGAGGAACCGGGGAGCTGTTTTTT.

This clone was counted between two and nine times. The J gene is TRBJ1-1, the V gene TRBV6-5, with unresolved D. This CDR3 spans 14 amino acids. Trimming took 6 bases from V and 6 from J, leaving 17 bases between them. Germline values: CDR1 MNHEY, CDR2 SVGAGI. The CDR3 region has the DNA TGTGCCAGCAGCGACCGGCTGACCGGGGCTGAAGCTTTCTTT. Protein sequence: CASSDRLTGAEAFF.

The chain uses TRBV20-1 and TRBJ2-1; D is undetermined. CDR1 is DFQATT and CDR2 is SNEGSKA in the germline V gene (reference sequence). This CDR3 comprises 10 residues. V was cut by 6 bases and J by 5 bases, with 5 bases left in between. CDR3 amino acids: CSAVDNEQFF. CDR3 in DNA: TGCAGTGCGGTGGACAATGAGCAGTTCTTC.

The V call is TRBV7-2, the J call TRBJ2-2; D remains ambiguous. Germline loops: CDR1 SGHTA, CDR2 FQGNSA. V shed 0 bases and J shed 2 bases, with 7 bases lying between them. The CDR3 is 15 residues long. CDR3 sequence reads: CASSLAGSNTGELFF. In DNA, the CDR3 is TGTGCCAGCAGCTTAGCAGGGTCCAACACCGGGGAGCTGTTTTTT.

The table lists this clone with a count of one. The gene calls are TRBV5-1 and TRBJ1-2; possible D gene TRBD1, 5 bases. The CDR3 extends over 14 amino acids. Germline V gene data show CDR1 as SGHRS and CDR2 as YFSETQ. Trimming cost V 5 bases and J 2 bases, with 13 bases left between them. The CDR3 spells CASSPRGRNYGYTF. The CDR3 nucleotides read TGCGCCAGCAGTCCGAGGGGCCGGAACTATGGCTACACCTTC.

J is TRBJ1-1 and V is TRBV19; possible D gene TRBD1, 5 bases. The CDR3 contains 13 residues. The V end was cut by 1 base, the J end by 4 bases, with 7 bases between. The germline V gene has CDR1 LNHDA and CDR2 SQIVND (reference sequence). CDR3 sequence reads: CASSIVGGTEAFF. CDR3 DNA sequence: TGTGCCAGTAGTATAGTCGGGGGCACTGAAGCTTTCTTT.

In DNA form, the CDR3 reads TGCGCCAGCAGCCCGCGTGGAGGGCGGCAATGGGGAGATACGCAGTATTTT. Its protein is CASSPRGGRQWGDTQYF. This sequence joins TRBV5-1 and TRBJ2-3; D is possibly TRBD2 (6 bases). Trimming pared 4 bases from V and 5 bases from J, leaving 23 bases between. Germline assignment: CDR1 SGHRS and CDR2 YFSETQ. There are 17 residues in the CDR3.

This clone occurred once. The chain joins TRBV7-9 to TRBJ1-2; D is perhaps TRBD1 (6 bases). Between the trimmed V and J ends, which lost 4 bases and 3 bases, there was a span of 21 bases. This CDR3 has 17 residues. Per the germline V gene, CDR1 is SEHNR and CDR2 is FQNEAQ (reference sequence). The CDR3 region has the DNA TGTGCCAGCAGCTCGACCTCCCCGGGGGGGCCTTACTATGGCTACACCTTC. This encodes CASSSTSPGGPYYGYTF.

CDR3 sequence (DNA): TGTGCCAGTAGTATAGCCCCAGGGGCGAATGGCTACACCTTC. Translated: CASSIAPGANGYTF. The rearrangement links TRBV19 to TRBJ1-2, with D possibly matching TRBD1 (6 bases). Germline V CDR1 and CDR2: LNHDA, SQIVND (reference sequence). Deletions cut 1 base from V and 6 bases from J, with 12 bases between. The CDR3 is made up of 14 amino acids.

The rearrangement links TRBV6-6 to TRBJ1-4, with D maybe TRBD1 (6 bases). The CDR3 is made up of 16 amino acids. Germline V gives CDR1 MNHNY, CDR2 SVGAGI (reference sequence). V was cut by 6 bases and J by 7 bases, with 21 bases left in between. The chain's CDR3 is CASSSYRESSGEKLFF. The DNA of the CDR3 is TGTGCCAGCAGCTCTTACAGGGAGTCGAGTGGTGAAAAACTGTTTTTT.

The rearrangement uses TRBV30 and TRBJ2-4; TRBD2 aligns across 7 bases. The CDR3 is 11 amino acids. The germline V gene has CDR1 GTSNPN and CDR2 SVGIG (reference sequence). The CDR3 protein is CAHGGVAGQYF. CDR3 sequence (DNA): TGTGCACATGGGGGGGTAGCGGGCCAGTACTTC.

The V and J genes are TRBV19 and TRBJ2-5; no firm D call. With the DNA end fitting TRBJ2-7 better, the J assignment may be wrong. CDR1 is LNHDA, CDR2 SQIVND, per germline (reference sequence). The CDR3 sequence is 14 residues long. CDR3 amino acids: CASSIIAGAYEQYF. Written as DNA, the CDR3 is TGTGCCAGTAGTATTATTGCAGGCGCCTACGAGCAGTACTTC.

This rearrangement joins TRBV2 to TRBJ2-7, with TRBD2 identical over 11 bases. This CDR3 has 14 residues. The J segment lost 1 base and the V segment lost 11 bases, leaving 7 bases of the junction unmatched. The germline gives CDR1 SNHLY, CDR2 FYNNEI. The CDR3 coding sequence is TGTGCCGGTTCACTAGCGGGGGTGTCCTACGAGCAGTACTTC. This sequence encodes CAGSLAGVSYEQYF.

This clone was seen a few times. The rearrangement uses TRBV6-5 and TRBJ1-1; D remains ambiguous. Trimming cost V 5 bases and J 1 base, with 11 bases left between them. The CDR3 sequence is 14 residues long. The germline gives CDR1 MNHEY, CDR2 SVGAGI. The CDR3 DNA sequence: TGTGCCAGCAGTCGAACCGGCGGGAACACTGAAGCTTTCTTT. Residues: CASSRTGGNTEAFF.

The J gene is TRBJ1-6, the V gene TRBV12-5, with a possible D match to TRBD1 (5 bases). The V and J ends lost 0 bases and 7 bases respectively, with 10 bases between them. CDR1 and CDR2 (germline): LGHNT, FRNRAP. This CDR3 has 15 amino acids. CDR3 region: CASGLVQGPNSPLHF. In DNA form, the CDR3 reads TGTGCTAGTGGTTTGGTCCAGGGCCCAAATTCACCCCTCCACTTT.

The genes are TRBV7-9 and TRBJ1-1, with 8 bases lining up with TRBD1. The germline V gene has CDR1 SEHNR and CDR2 FQNEAQ (reference sequence). This CDR3 is built from 13 residues. V lost 0 bases to trimming and J lost 12 bases; unmatched junction nucleotides: 6. The CDR3 DNA sequence: TGTGCCAGCAGCTTAGCCGGACAGGGAGGTTCTTTCTTT. Its protein is CASSLAGQGGSFF. Complete variable domain (other parts from reference TRBV7-9 and TRBJ1-1): DTGVSQNPRHKITKRGQNVTFRCDPISEHNRLYWYRQTLGQGPEFLTYFQNEAQLEKSRLLSDRFSAERPKGSFSTLEIQRTEQGDSAMYLCASSLAGQGGSFFGQGTRLTVV.

The V gene is TRBV7-9, the J gene TRBJ1-2, with unresolved D. Germline V lookup: CDR1 SEHNR, CDR2 FQNEAQ (reference sequence). The CDR3 extends over 19 amino acids. V shed 5 bases and J shed 0 bases, with 25 bases lying between them. The CDR3 is CASSSTDRAREGSNYGYTF. The CDR3, as DNA: TGTGCCAGCAGCAGTACCGACCGGGCCCGCGAAGGATCTAACTATGGCTACACCTTC.

V usage is TRBV6-5 and J usage is TRBJ1-4, with D perhaps matching TRBD1 (6 bases). The CDR3 has 15 residues. Between the trimmed V and J ends, which lost 6 bases and 8 bases, there was a span of 19 bases. Looked up from germline, CDR1 is MNHEY and CDR2 is SVGAGI. The CDR3 reads CASSRLGGAREKLFF. In DNA form, the CDR3 reads TGTGCCAGCAGCCGCTTAGGGGGGGCGAGGGAAAAACTGTTTTTT.